These T cell receptor beta chains were read from a single sample in a study of cytotoxic CD8 clonotypes in ibrutinib-treated CLL. Libraries were prepared by immunoSEQ multiplex PCR; TCRdb keeps only in-frame clonotypes and omits some of them. The sample has 150,000 to 200,000 clones, 81% seen once. This sample comprised PBMCs, obtained after 12 months of ibrutinib treatment. The receptors were sampled from a human donor with chronic lymphocytic leukemia. CDR3s include the opening cysteine and the closing phenylalanine or tryptophan. A D gene is named only where the DNA matches it firmly. Clone size, where shown, is once, few, many, or a class for clones that have expanded.

J gene	clone size	V gene	D gene	CDR3 protein	CDR3 DNA
TRBJ1-1	-	TRBV7-2	-	CASSFPGGGGLGAEAFF	TGTGCCAGCAGCTTCCCCGGGGGCGGGGGTCTCGGCGCTGAAGCTTTCTTT
TRBJ2-7	-	TRBV7-2	-	CASSLEPAGTYEQYF	TGTGCCAGCAGCCTAGAGCCGGCAGGGACCTACGAGCAGTACTTC
TRBJ2-1	-	TRBV15	TRBD2	CATSSWTSDYNEQFF	TGTGCCACCAGCAGTTGGACTAGCGACTACAATGAGCAGTTCTTC
TRBJ1-3	-	TRBV9	-	CASSVGDDRIQGNTIYF	TGTGCCAGCAGCGTAGGGGACGATAGAATACAGGGAAACACCATATATTTT
TRBJ2-1	few	TRBV29-1	-	CSVLPAAYNEQFF	TGCAGCGTGTTACCTGCAGCCTACAATGAGCAGTTCTTC
TRBJ2-7	-	TRBV7-2	-	CASSLGVTSTYEQYF	TGTGCCAGCAGCTTGGGGGTGACCAGTACTTACGAGCAGTACTTC
TRBJ1-5	-	TRBV21-1	-	CASSKALAGGIFESNQPQHF	TGTGCCAGCAGCAAAGCGCTCGCAGGGGGGATTTTTGAGTCCAATCAGCCCCAGCATTTT
TRBJ2-1	-	TRBV9	-	CASSVYDGSYNEQFF	TGTGCCAGCAGCGTATATGACGGGAGCTACAATGAGCAGTTCTTC
TRBJ1-5	-	TRBV19	-	CASSASRGRVGSNQPQHF	TGTGCCAGTAGTGCGAGCAGGGGACGAGTGGGGAGCAATCAGCCCCAGCATTTT
TRBJ2-2	-	TRBV15	TRBD1	CATRRPGTGKTGELFF	TGTGCCACCAGGCGGCCCGGGACAGGGAAAACCGGGGAGCTGTTTTTT
TRBJ1-6	once	TRBV4-1	-	CASGQVNSPLHF	TGCGCCAGCGGCCAAGTGAATTCACCCCTCCACTTT
TRBJ2-5	-	TRBV11-2	-	CASSPVDRLRETQYF	TGTGCCAGCAGCCCAGTAGACAGACTTAGGGAGACCCAGTACTTC
TRBJ2-4	once	TRBV19	TRBD1	CASTPGQGWNIQYF	TGTGCCAGTACCCCGGGACAGGGGTGGAACATTCAGTACTTC